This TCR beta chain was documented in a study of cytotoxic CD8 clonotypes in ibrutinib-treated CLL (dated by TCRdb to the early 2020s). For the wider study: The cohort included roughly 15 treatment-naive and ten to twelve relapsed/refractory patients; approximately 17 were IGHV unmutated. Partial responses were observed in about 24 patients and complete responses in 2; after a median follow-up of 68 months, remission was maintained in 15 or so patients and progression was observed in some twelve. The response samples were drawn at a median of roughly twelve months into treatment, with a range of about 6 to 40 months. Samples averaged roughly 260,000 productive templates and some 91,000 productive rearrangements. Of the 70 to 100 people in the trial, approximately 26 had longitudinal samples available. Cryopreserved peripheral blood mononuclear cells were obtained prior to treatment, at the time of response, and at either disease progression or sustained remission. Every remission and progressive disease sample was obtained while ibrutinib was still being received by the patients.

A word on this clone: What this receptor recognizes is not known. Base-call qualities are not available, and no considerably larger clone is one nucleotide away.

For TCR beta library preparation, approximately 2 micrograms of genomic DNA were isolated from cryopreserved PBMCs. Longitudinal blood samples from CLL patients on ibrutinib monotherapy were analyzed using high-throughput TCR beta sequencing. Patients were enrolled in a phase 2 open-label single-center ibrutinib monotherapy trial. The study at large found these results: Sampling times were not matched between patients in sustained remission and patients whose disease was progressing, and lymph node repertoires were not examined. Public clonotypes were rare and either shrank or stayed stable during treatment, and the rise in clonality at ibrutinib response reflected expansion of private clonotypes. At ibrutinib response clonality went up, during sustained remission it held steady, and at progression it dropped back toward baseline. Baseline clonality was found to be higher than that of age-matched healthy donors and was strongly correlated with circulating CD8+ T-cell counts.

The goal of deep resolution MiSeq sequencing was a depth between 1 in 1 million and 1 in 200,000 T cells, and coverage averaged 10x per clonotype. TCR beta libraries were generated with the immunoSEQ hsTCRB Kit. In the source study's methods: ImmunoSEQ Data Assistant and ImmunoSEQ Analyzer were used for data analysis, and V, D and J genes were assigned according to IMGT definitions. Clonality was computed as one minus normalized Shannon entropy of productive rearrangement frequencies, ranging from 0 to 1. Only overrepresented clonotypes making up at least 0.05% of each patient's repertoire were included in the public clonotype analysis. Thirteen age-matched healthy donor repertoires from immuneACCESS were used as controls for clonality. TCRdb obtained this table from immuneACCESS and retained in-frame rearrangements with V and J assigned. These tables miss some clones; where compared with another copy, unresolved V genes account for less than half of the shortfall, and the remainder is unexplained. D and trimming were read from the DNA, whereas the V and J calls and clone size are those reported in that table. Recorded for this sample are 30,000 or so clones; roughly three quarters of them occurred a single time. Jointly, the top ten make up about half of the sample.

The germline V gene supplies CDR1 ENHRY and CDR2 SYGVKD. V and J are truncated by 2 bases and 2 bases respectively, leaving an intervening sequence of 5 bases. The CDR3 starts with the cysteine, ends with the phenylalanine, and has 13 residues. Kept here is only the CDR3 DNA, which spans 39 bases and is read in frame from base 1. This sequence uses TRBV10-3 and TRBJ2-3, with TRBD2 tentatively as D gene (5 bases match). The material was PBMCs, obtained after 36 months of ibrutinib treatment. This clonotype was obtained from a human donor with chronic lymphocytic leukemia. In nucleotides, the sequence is TGTGCCATCAGTGAGGGACTCACAGATACGCAGTATTTT. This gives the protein CAISEGLTDTQYF.